The next 20 T cell receptor beta chains were all read from a single sample in a study of blood T cell repertoires in COVID-19 (dated by TCRdb to about 2020). Libraries came from the immunoSEQ multiplex PCR assay. This immuneACCESS table, as held by TCRdb, lists in-frame sequences with V and J called but not all clones. Of the missing ones, under half trace to an unresolved V gene in checked studies; the others have no known cause. The sample table records fewer than 90,000 clones; 55% to 75% of these occur just once. The biggest ten clones account for approximately 15% of the sample. The sample comprised peripheral blood. These receptors were collected from a woman of 80 years or more with acute or convalescent COVID-19.

The table lists this clone with a few counts. The chain links TRBV15 to TRBJ2-5; 9 bases match TRBD1. Germline V CDR1 and CDR2: LNHNV, YYDKDF (reference sequence). The CDR3 is 16 amino acids. V gave up 1 base and J gave up 7 bases; unmatched junction bases: 10. As DNA, the CDR3 is TGTGCCACCAGCAGAGGCCGGGACAGGGTTCTGCTGACCCAGTACTTC. Protein product: CATSRGRDRVLLTQYF. The whole variable domain, filled in from reference TRBV15 and TRBJ2-5, reads DAMVIQNPRYQVTQFGKPVTLSCSQTLNHNVMYWYQQKSSQAPKLLFHYYDKDFNNEADTPDNFQSRRPNTSFCFLDIRSPGLGDTAMYLCATSRGRDRVLLTQYFGPGTRLLVL.

This chain uses TRBV2 with TRBJ2-5; 7 nucleotides align to TRBD2. The CDR3 is made up of 15 amino acids. After removal of 3 bases from V and 4 bases from J, the junction contained 8 bases not matched to a gene. Germline CDR1 and CDR2: SNHLY and FYNNEI. The CDR3 loop is CASSDRAGRGETQYF. For the CDR3, the DNA is TGTGCCAGCAGTGATAGAGCGGGGCGGGGAGAGACCCAGTACTTC.

Concerning this clone itself: Other nucleotide sequences in the sample specify the same CDR3. V is TRBV5-1 and J is TRBJ1-1, with TRBD1 matching over 8 bases. The length of the CDR3 is 14 residues. Germline CDR1 SGHRS, CDR2 YFSETQ. V lost 4 bases, J lost 4 bases, and 6 bases stayed unmatched. DNA of the CDR3: TGCGCCAGCAGCCGCGACAGGGGAGGCACTGAAGCTTTCTTT. This translates into CASSRDRGGTEAFF.

The J gene is TRBJ1-1, the V gene TRBV3-1 (or the pseudogene TRBV3-2), with TRBD1 matching over 11 bases. The CDR3 covers 15 residues. Germline loops: CDR1 LGHDT, CDR2 YNNKEL (reference sequence). V dropped 1 base and J dropped 3; count of bases not matched to a gene: 1. CDR3 DNA: TGTGCCAGCAGCCAAGCGGACAGGGGGCACACTGAAGCTTTCTTT. Translation gives CASSQADRGHTEAFF.

The chain has TRBV3-1 (or the pseudogene TRBV3-2) and TRBJ1-3, with a possible D match to TRBD1 (6 bases). V was shortened by 2 bases and J by 9 bases, with 14 bases between the two germline ends. CDR1 and CDR2 (germline): LGHDT, YNNKEL (reference sequence). The CDR3 has 14 residues. CDR3 in DNA: TGTGCCAGCAGCCAATTCGACAGGAGATCCACCATATATTTT. Its protein product is CASSQFDRRSTIYF.

This clone was found a few times. This chain joins TRBV11-2 and TRBJ2-7; D unresolved. Trimming shortened V by 5 bases and J by 4 bases, and 18 bases separated the two germline ends. The germline V gene encodes CDR1 SGHAT and CDR2 FQNNGV. The CDR3 extends over 15 amino acids. CDR3 loop: CASSPDFRHSYEQYF. Here the CDR3 DNA reads TGTGCCAGCAGCCCCGACTTCCGCCATTCGTACGAGCAGTACTTC.

This chain's CDR3 is CASSEAEVRRGYTF. In DNA, the CDR3 is TGTGCCAGCAGTGAAGCGGAGGTACGACGCGGCTACACCTTC. V is TRBV6-1 and J is TRBJ1-2, with D unresolved. Trimming took off 0 bases at V and 8 bases at J, with 13 bases between the two ends. CDR3 length: 14 residues. The germline CDR1 and CDR2 sequences are MNHNS and SASEGT.

The rearrangement joins TRBV6-5 to TRBJ2-7, with D possibly TRBD1 on 5 matching bases. Trimming took off 0 bases at V and 3 bases at J, with 9 bases between the two ends. Germline CDR1 is MNHEY and CDR2 is SVGAGI. The CDR3 spans 14 residues. CDR3 residues: CASSYSAGNYEQYF. The CDR3 DNA sequence: TGTGCCAGCAGTTACTCGGCAGGGAACTACGAGCAGTACTTC.

As to this clone: In the same sample, other DNA sequences code for this CDR3. The V gene is TRBV11-2, the J gene TRBJ1-1; no firm D call. The CDR3 is 14 amino acids. The germline V gene encodes CDR1 SGHAT and CDR2 FQNNGV. Deletions cut 1 base from V and 4 bases from J, with 10 bases between. The CDR3 nucleotides read TGTGCCAGCAGCTTAGTTGCGGGTAGCACTGAAGCTTTCTTT. Encoded protein: CASSLVAGSTEAFF.

The rearrangement joins TRBV5-1 to TRBJ2-7; the match to TRBD2 covers 10 bases. J lost 3 bases, V lost 7 bases, and 7 bases had no gene match. Per germline, CDR1 SGHRS and CDR2 YFSETQ. This CDR3 is built from 14 residues. The CDR3 sequence: CASFSGGPNYEQYF. DNA of the CDR3: TGCGCCAGCTTTAGCGGGGGGCCGAACTACGAGCAGTACTTC.

J is TRBJ1-1 and V is TRBV27; D is unresolved. Germline values: CDR1 MNHEY, CDR2 SMNVEV (reference sequence). The V end lost 8 bases, the J end lost 4 bases, and 20 bases lay between the germline ends. There are 15 residues in the CDR3. In DNA form, the CDR3 reads TGTGCCAGCCACTATTTCGGGCGGCGGGGCACTGAAGCTTTCTTT. This sequence encodes CASHYFGRRGTEAFF.

J is TRBJ1-1 and V is TRBV19; D is ambiguous. This CDR3 comprises 13 residues. The V end was cut by 5 bases, the J end by 3 bases, with 10 bases between. Germline CDR1 is LNHDA and CDR2 is SQIVND (reference sequence). The CDR3 here is CASSAGIHTEAFF. CDR3 sequence (DNA): TGTGCCAGTAGTGCCGGGATTCACACTGAAGCTTTCTTT.

This chain connects TRBV5-4 to TRBJ1-1; no definite D call. This CDR3 is 14 amino acids long. With 3 bases removed from V and 0 bases from J, the gap between germline ends came to 9 bases. Germline V lookup: CDR1 SGHNT, CDR2 YYREEE (reference sequence). CDR3 sequence: CASSSGEMNTEAFF. The CDR3 bases are TGTGCCAGCAGCTCGGGAGAAATGAACACTGAAGCTTTCTTT.

The CDR3 reads CSVYGTGNYGYTF. As DNA, the CDR3 is TGCAGCGTTTATGGGACAGGGAACTATGGCTACACCTTC. The chain couples TRBV29-1 to TRBJ1-2; TRBD1 agrees at 9 bases. V shed 5 bases, J shed 2 bases, and the junction held 3 bases outside the gene matches. The CDR3 covers 13 residues. Germline V CDR1 and CDR2: SQVTM, ANQGSEA.

The chain links TRBV28 to TRBJ1-2; 11 bases map to TRBD1. The germline gives CDR1 MDHEN, CDR2 SYDVKM. This CDR3 is 16 amino acids long. The J segment lost 4 bases and the V segment lost 7 bases, leaving 11 bases of the junction unmatched. CDR3 loop: CASNVFRTGGSYGYTF. The CDR3 bases are TGTGCCAGCAACGTGTTTAGGACAGGGGGCTCCTATGGCTACACCTTC.

The chain combines TRBV28 with TRBJ2-7; TRBD2 agrees at 9 bases. CDR3 length: 14 residues. Trimming cost V 8 bases and J 2 bases; bases outside gene matches: 7. Germline V gives CDR1 MDHEN, CDR2 SYDVKM. CDR3 sequence (DNA): TGTGCCAGCGCAGGGCGGGGGGGTCCCTACGAGCAGTACTTC. Its translation is CASAGRGGPYEQYF. Looking up the rest from reference TRBV28 and TRBJ2-7 gives the full variable domain: DVKVTQSSRYLVKRTGEKVFLECVQDMDHENMFWYRQDPGLGLRLIYFSYDVKMKEKGDIPEGYSVSREKKERFSLILESASTNQTSMYLCASAGRGGPYEQYFGPGTRLTVT.

The V and J genes are TRBV4-2 and TRBJ1-1; D not resolved. The germline V and J ends were trimmed by 4 bases and 3 bases, with 9 bases remaining between them. The CDR3 is 13 amino acids. From germline, CDR1 is LGHNA and CDR2 YNFKEQ. The CDR3 sequence: CASSPDLYTEAFF. The CDR3 coding sequence is TGTGCCAGCAGCCCAGACCTGTACACTGAAGCTTTCTTT.

This clone came up many times. The chain employs TRBV19 and TRBJ1-1, with TRBD1 as a possible D gene (6 bases). Trimming shortened V by 4 bases and J by 0 bases, and 9 bases separated the two germline ends. The germline V gene has CDR1 LNHDA and CDR2 SQIVND (reference sequence). This CDR3 has 14 amino acids. The CDR3 loop is CASSSRGLNTEAFF. CDR3 DNA sequence: TGTGCCAGTAGTAGCAGGGGACTGAACACTGAAGCTTTCTTT.

The V call is TRBV5-1, the J call TRBJ1-1, with D uncertain. This CDR3 is built from 16 residues. CDR1 is SGHRS, CDR2 YFSETQ, per germline. V was shortened by 0 bases and J by 3 bases, with 15 bases between the two germline ends. Written as DNA, the CDR3 is TGCGCCAGCAGCTTGGCGGGAGGGAACCGGGACACTGAAGCTTTCTTT. This sequence encodes CASSLAGGNRDTEAFF.

The V gene is TRBV7-3, the J gene TRBJ2-3, with TRBD2 as a possible D gene (7 bases). This CDR3 comprises 17 residues. Germline loops: CDR1 SGHTA, CDR2 FQGTGA. V was clipped by 1 base and J by 4 bases, with 18 bases between them. CDR3 coding DNA: TGTGCCAGCAGCTTAAAACCCGGAGGGGGGAGGGCAGATACGCAGTATTTT. Encoded protein: CASSLKPGGGRADTQYF.